Listed here is a single TCR beta chain. Its antigen is not known. This sample stems from a study of cytomegalovirus exposure and HLA in healthy donors. Study-level background: Genetic ancestry analysis placed over 65% of the 300 to 500 donors that were genotyped in the Caucasian-associated cluster. Study-level results: Later work associated fewer than 20,000 TCR beta sequences with HLA alleles at 0.05 false discovery rate. About 90% or about 30% of the time was how often most TCR beta V segments were productive, according to an earlier analysis.

The PCR employed 60 Vbeta primers together with 13 Jbeta primers. As originally analysed: Among the unique TCR beta chains that a later analysis counted, about 85 million in all, roughly 10 million were shared. Libraries were prepared by immunoSEQ multiplex PCR; TCRdb keeps only in-frame clonotypes and omits some of them. Clonal size and the V and J genes are those of that table, whereas D and trimming came from the DNA. The table has under 250,000 clones, around 77% seen once. Per the germline V gene, CDR1 is MRHNA and CDR2 is SNTAGT. With 4 bases clipped from V and 4 bases from J, the junction kept 4 bases outside the gene matches. This CDR3 comprises 15 residues.

This chain links TRBV6-4 with TRBJ2-1, with TRBD2 identical over 10 bases. Sequencing was carried out using PBMCs. The TCR originated in a young man in good health and CMV-seronegative. The CDR3 nucleotides read TGTGCCAGCAGTGTCATAGCGGGAGGTTACAATGAGCAGTTCTTC. It translates to CASSVIAGGYNEQFF.